This T cell receptor beta chain was sequenced in a study of T cells in Graves' hyperthyroidism and ophthalmopathy. Study results and caveats: Expanded thyroid clonotypes (above 0.001) were mostly also found in blood.

For this clonotype: Its antigen is still unknown.

Diagnoses were made from clinical symptoms, serum measures (thyroxine and TRAb), thyroid ultrasound and orbital computed tomography. V was pared by 0 bases and J by 8 bases, with 16 bases between. The CDR3 totals 16 residues. The germline gives CDR1 SGHDN, CDR2 FVKESK. The investigators amplified TCR beta CDR3 regions from RNA transcripts. HTBI primers were the set used in a first-round RT-PCR of the TCR CDR3. Each CDR3 protein gets one entry after TCRdb re-called the multiplex PCR reads with MiXCR. This table has roughly 600,000 distinct CDR3 sequences, more than 12% appearing once. The sample taken for sequencing was blood. This sequence joins TRBV14 and TRBJ2-2; unclear D gene. This receptor was obtained from a woman aged 45-59 years with Graves' ophthalmopathy. The DNA for the CDR3 is TGTGCCAGCAGCCAAGATAACCTCGCGTTCGGGGGGGAGCTGTTTTTT. This codes for CASSQDNLAFGGELFF.